The rows below give T cell receptor beta chains drawn from one sample of a study of control samples from healthy donors and cancer patients. Measured with immunoSEQ multiplex PCR; TCRdb has only the in-frame clones, and not every one. The sample lists approximately 160,000 clones, roughly 92% seen once, with approximately 1.4% in the top ten. The source material was blood. The receptors stem from a woman younger than 35 in good health. Both conserved end residues are part of each CDR3. The D gene is left open where the match is weak. Clone size is shown for a subset of rows, as once, few, many or a class of expanded clone.

TRBJ2-1,TRBV10-3,NA,TRBD2,CATLGVNSGPYNEQFF,TGTGCCACCCTTGGGGTTAATAGCGGGCCCTACAATGAGCAGTTCTTC
TRBJ2-5,TRBV6-4,once,TRBD2,CASSAVAGETQYF,TGTGCCAGCAGTGCCGTAGCGGGAGAGACCCAGTACTTC
TRBJ1-5,TRBV4-1,NA,TRBD1,CASSQGTGIQPQHF,TGCGCCAGCAGCCAAGGGACAGGGATTCAGCCCCAGCATTTT
TRBJ1-2,TRBV18,NA,TRBD1,CASSPVPGQGARSYGYTF,TGTGCCAGCTCACCCGTCCCGGGACAGGGAGCTAGATCCTATGGCTACACCTTC
TRBJ1-2,TRBV12-3/TRBV12-4,once,TRBD1,CASSLGTGYGYTF,TGTGCCAGCAGCCTGGGGACAGGGTATGGCTACACCTTC
TRBJ1-4,TRBV19,NA,NA,CASSISSRPSVSEKLFF,TGTGCCAGTAGTATATCAAGTAGGCCGAGCGTCTCTGAAAAACTGTTTTTT
TRBJ2-5,TRBV11-2,NA,NA,CASSPTSSTGYQETQYF,TGTGCCAGCAGCCCCACCTCGAGTACAGGGTACCAAGAGACCCAGTACTTC
TRBJ1-1,TRBV4-1,NA,NA,CASSPPRGEAFF,TGCGCCAGCAGCCCACCTCGGGGGGAAGCTTTCTTT
TRBJ1-2,TRBV29-1,once,TRBD1,CSVRTGGDYGYTF,TGCAGCGTACGGACAGGGGGCGACTATGGCTACACCTTC
TRBJ2-1,TRBV19,NA,TRBD1,CASSIQTGAGEQFF,TGTGCCAGTAGTATACAGACAGGGGCCGGCGAGCAGTTCTTC
TRBJ2-3,TRBV6-5,NA,NA,CASRKSGGIGDTQYF,TGTGCCAGCAGGAAGTCAGGCGGGATAGGAGATACGCAGTATTTT
TRBJ2-7,TRBV27,NA,NA,CASSSGEQYF,TGTGCCAGCAGTTCAGGGGAGCAGTACTTC
TRBJ2-7,TRBV13,NA,TRBD1,CASSLVGQGFGEQYF,TGTGCCAGCAGCTTAGTGGGACAGGGGTTCGGCGAGCAGTACTTC
TRBJ1-5,TRBV6-2/TRBV6-3,NA,TRBD1,CASSPRDRHSNQPQHF,TGTGCCAGCAGTCCCCGGGACAGGCATAGCAATCAGCCCCAGCATTTT
TRBJ2-7,TRBV6-2/TRBV6-3,once,NA,CASSEVTYEQYF,TGTGCCAGCAGCGAGGTGACCTACGAGCAGTACTTC
TRBJ1-2,TRBV6-5,NA,NA,CASMSPGTPMYGYTF,TGTGCCAGCATGTCCCCTGGGACACCGATGTATGGCTACACCTTC
TRBJ1-1,TRBV10-2,NA,NA,CASSESKVGGSATEAFF,TGCGCCAGCAGTGAGTCGAAGGTAGGGGGGTCCGCCACTGAAGCTTTCTTT
TRBJ1-5,TRBV19,NA,TRBD1,CASIQGAGSQPQHF,TGTGCCAGTATCCAGGGGGCCGGTAGTCAGCCCCAGCATTTT
TRBJ1-2,TRBV7-8,NA,NA,CASSLDVGNYGYTF,TGTGCCAGCAGCTTAGACGTGGGAAACTATGGCTACACCTTC
TRBJ1-3,TRBV4-1,NA,NA,CASSQETAISGNTIYF,TGCGCCAGCAGCCAAGAGACAGCGATCTCTGGAAACACCATATATTTT
TRBJ1-5,TRBV2,once,NA,CASSEESPAVYNQPQHF,TGTGCCAGCAGTGAAGAGTCGCCGGCGGTTTACAATCAGCCCCAGCATTTT
TRBJ2-1,TRBV7-2,NA,NA,CASSFTAGVNEQFF,TGTGCCAGCAGTTTTACAGCTGGGGTCAATGAGCAGTTCTTC
TRBJ2-2,TRBV27,NA,NA,CASSLRVGPTNTGELFF,TGTGCCAGCAGTTTACGGGTGGGGCCTACGAACACCGGGGAGCTGTTTTTT
TRBJ1-5,TRBV6-2/TRBV6-3,once,NA,CASSRDNSNQPQHF,TGTGCCAGCAGTCGGGACAATAGCAATCAGCCCCAGCATTTT
TRBJ1-3,TRBV10-1,NA,NA,CASSILSGNTIYF,TGCGCCAGCAGTATCCTTTCGGGAAACACCATATATTTT
TRBJ2-7,TRBV20-1,NA,TRBD2,CSASREAPFGEQYF,TGCAGTGCTAGTCGGGAGGCCCCGTTCGGGGAGCAGTACTTC